The following is a T cell receptor beta chain sequence with its context. The antigen remains unidentified. Between the trimmed V and J ends, which lost 4 bases and 0 bases, there was a span of 8 bases. This CDR3 comprises 14 residues. Germline V gene data show CDR1 as SGHNT and CDR2 as YYREEE (reference sequence). The data were taken from a study of cytomegalovirus exposure and HLA in healthy donors. Study observations and caveats: The authors later found most CMV-associated TCR beta chains appeared HLA-restricted. TRBV6-2, TRBV6-3 and some other V segments were excluded as indistinguishable.

A multiplex PCR was run with 60 Vbeta primers and 13 Jbeta primers. This table comes from immunoSEQ multiplex PCR, and its TCRdb copy is limited to in-frame clones, with some not included. The table lists about 150,000 clones, about 61% of them singletons. The receptor was derived from a woman aged 40 to 50 in good health and CMV-seronegative. This chain uses TRBV5-4 with TRBJ2-1; D unresolved. Sequences were obtained from PBMCs. The CDR3 bases are TGTGCCAGCAGCGGCAGGAACTCCTACAATGAGCAGTTCTTC. Protein product: CASSGRNSYNEQFF.